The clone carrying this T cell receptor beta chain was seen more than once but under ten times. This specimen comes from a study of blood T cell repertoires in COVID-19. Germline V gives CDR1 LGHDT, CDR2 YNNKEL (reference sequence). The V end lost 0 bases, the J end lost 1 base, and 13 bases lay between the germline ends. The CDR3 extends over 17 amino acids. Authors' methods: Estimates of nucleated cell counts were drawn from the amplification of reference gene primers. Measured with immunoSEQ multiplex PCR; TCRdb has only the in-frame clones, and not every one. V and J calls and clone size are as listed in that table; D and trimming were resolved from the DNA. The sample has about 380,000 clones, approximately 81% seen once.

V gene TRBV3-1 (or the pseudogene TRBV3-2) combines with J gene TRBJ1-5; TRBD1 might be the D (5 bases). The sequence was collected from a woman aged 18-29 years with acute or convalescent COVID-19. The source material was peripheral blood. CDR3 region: CASSQEKRRGSNQPQHF. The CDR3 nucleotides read TGTGCCAGCAGCCAAGAGAAGAGGAGGGGAAGCAATCAGCCCCAGCATTTT.